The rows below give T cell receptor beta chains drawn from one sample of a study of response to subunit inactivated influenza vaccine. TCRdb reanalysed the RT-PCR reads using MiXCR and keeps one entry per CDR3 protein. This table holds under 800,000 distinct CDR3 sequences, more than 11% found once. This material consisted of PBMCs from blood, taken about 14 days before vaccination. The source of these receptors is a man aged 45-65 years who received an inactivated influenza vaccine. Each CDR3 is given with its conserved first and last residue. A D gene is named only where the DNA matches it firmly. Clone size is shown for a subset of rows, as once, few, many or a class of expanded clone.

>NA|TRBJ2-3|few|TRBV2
TGTGCCAGCTCCACCCTATGGAGGGTCGCCACAGATACGCAGTATTTT
CASSTLWRVATDTQYF
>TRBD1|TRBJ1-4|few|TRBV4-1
TGCGCCAGCAGCCAACAGGGGGAGGAAGAAAAACTGTTTTTT
CASSQQGEEEKLFF
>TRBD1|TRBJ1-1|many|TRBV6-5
TGTGCCAGCAGTTCCAGACAGGGACGTTCGACTGAAGCTTTCTTT
CASSSRQGRSTEAFF
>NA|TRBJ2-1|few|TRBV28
TGTGCCAGCAGTCAGGGAACAAGGGGACCCTACAATGAGCAGTTCTTC
CASSQGTRGPYNEQFF
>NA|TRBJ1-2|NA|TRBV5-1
TGCGCCAGCAGCATTGAGGGGGTTAACTATGGCTACACCTTC
CASSIEGVNYGYTF
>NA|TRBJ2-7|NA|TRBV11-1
TGTGCCAGCAGCCCCCGGGGCCAGGGCAGCAAGCGCTACGAGCAGTACTTC
CASSPRGQGSKRYEQYF
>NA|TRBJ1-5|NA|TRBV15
TGTGCCACCAGCGGCGACAGCAATCAGCCCCAGCATTTT
CATSGDSNQPQHF
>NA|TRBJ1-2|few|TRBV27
TGTGCCACCAGGAGTGTCGGAGCAGCTAACTATGGCTACACCTTC
CATRSVGAANYGYTF
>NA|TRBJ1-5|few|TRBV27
TGTGCCAGCAGTTTGGGGGCCTTTGACAATCAGCCCCAGCATTTT
CASSLGAFDNQPQHF
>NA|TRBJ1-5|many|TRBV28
TGTGCCAGCAGTTTCCGCGGTCAGCCCCAGCATTTT
CASSFRGQPQHF
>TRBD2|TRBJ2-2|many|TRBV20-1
TGCAGTGCTGGACTAGCGGGAGTTACCGGGGAGCTGTTTTTT
CSAGLAGVTGELFF
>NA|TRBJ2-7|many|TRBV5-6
TGTGCCAGCAGCTTAGCATCCTACGAGCAGTACTTC
CASSLASYEQYF
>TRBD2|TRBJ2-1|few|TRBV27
TGTGCCAGCAGCCGAATCCCGGGACTAGTAAGTACCCGGAATGAGCAGTTCTTC
CASSRIPGLVSTRNEQFF
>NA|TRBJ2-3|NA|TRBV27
TGTGCCAGCAGTTCCCCCGCATTGTCAGATACGCAGTATTTT
CASSSPALSDTQYF
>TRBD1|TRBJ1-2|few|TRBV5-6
TGTGCCAGCAGCTTGGAGGAACCGGGACAGAACTATGGCTACACCTTC
CASSLEEPGQNYGYTF
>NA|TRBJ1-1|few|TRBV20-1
TGCAGAGCCGAGACCTGGGGACTATTGAACACTGAAGCTTTCTTT
CRAETWGLLNTEAFF
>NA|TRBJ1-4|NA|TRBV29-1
TGCAGCGTGGGCCGAGGGGGGGGCGTTGAAAAACTGTTTTTT
CSVGRGGGVEKLFF
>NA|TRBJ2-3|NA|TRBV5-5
TGTGCCAGCAGAGGAGGGTCCGCAGATACGCAGTATTTT
CASRGGSADTQYF
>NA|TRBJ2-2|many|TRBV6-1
TGTGCCAGCAGTGAAGGTCGAACCGGGGAGCTGTTTTTT
CASSEGRTGELFF
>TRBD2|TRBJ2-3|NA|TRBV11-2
TGTGCCAGCAGCTTTCAACTAGCGGGGGGTAGCACAGATACGCAGTATTTT
CASSFQLAGGSTDTQYF
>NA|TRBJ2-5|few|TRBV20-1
TGCAGTGCTAGGTCCGCGGGAGAGACCCAGTACTTC
CSARSAGETQYF
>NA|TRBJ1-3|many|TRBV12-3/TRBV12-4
TGTGCCAGCAGTTTATTGTCCGATTCTGGAAACACCATATATTTT
CASSLLSDSGNTIYF
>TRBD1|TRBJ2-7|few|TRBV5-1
TGCGCCAGCAGCTTGGTTGGACAGGGGGCCCACGAGCAGTACTTC
CASSLVGQGAHEQYF
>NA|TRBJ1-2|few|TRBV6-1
TGTGCCAGCAGCAAGACGTCACTACTAACTAACTATGGCTACACCTTC
CASSKTSLLTNYGYTF
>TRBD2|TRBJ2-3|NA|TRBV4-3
TGCGCCAGCAGCCAAGAGGGGACTAGCGGCTTCACAGATACGCAGTATTTT
CASSQEGTSGFTDTQYF
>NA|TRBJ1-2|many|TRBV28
TGTGCCAGCAGTTTTGTGTTGGTTACCTACTATGGCTACACCTTC
CASSFVLVTYYGYTF
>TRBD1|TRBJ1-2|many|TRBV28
TGTGCCAGCAGTCCCCCGGGACAGGGTTATGGCTACACCTTC
CASSPPGQGYGYTF
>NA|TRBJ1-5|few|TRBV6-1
TGTGCCAGCAGCCCAACAGGGAATCGCAATCAGCCCCAGCATTTT
CASSPTGNRNQPQHF
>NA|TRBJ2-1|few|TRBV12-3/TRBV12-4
TGTGCCAGCACCCTCCTCAATGAGCAGTTCTTC
CASTLLNEQFF
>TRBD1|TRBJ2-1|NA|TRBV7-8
TGTGCCAGCAGCAAAGACAGGGGCGTTAGCTCCTACAATGAGCAGTTCTTC
CASSKDRGVSSYNEQFF
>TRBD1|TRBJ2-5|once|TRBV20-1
TGCAGTGCAGCAAGGGACAGTACTAAGGAGACCCAGTACTTC
CSAARDSTKETQYF
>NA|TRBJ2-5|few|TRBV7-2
TGTGCCAGCAGCCCGCGAACGTCGGTAGACCAGTACTTC
CASSPRTSVDQYF
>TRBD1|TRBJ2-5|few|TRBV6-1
TGTGCCAGCAGTCTCAGGGACAGTGTAGTGGAGGAGACCCAGTACTTC
CASSLRDSVVEETQYF
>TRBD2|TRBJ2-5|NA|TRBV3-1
TGTGCCAGCAGACCCATTCGGGGGGGGAGAGAGACCCAGTACTTC
CASRPIRGGRETQYF
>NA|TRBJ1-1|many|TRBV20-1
TGCAGTGCCAAGACATACCGTAGTATGAACACTGAAGCTTTCTTT
CSAKTYRSMNTEAFF
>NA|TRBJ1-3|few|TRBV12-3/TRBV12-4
TGTGCCAGCAGCGACGACTTGAAGGGTTATTTT
CASSDDLKGYF
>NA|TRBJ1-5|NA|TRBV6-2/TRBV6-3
TGTGCCAGCAGCATGATCGACGGCCGCCTGGGGCCCCAGCATTTT
CASSMIDGRLGPQHF
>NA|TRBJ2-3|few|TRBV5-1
TGCGCCAGCAGCTCGGAGCGGACTATAGGCACAGATACGCAGTATTTT
CASSSERTIGTDTQYF
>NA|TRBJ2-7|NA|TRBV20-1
TGCAGTGCTAGAGGCCGGGGATCCTACGAGCAGTACTTC
CSARGRGSYEQYF
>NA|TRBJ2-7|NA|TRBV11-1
TGTGCCAGCAGCTTCAAGGGCGACGAGCAGTACTTC
CASSFKGDEQYF
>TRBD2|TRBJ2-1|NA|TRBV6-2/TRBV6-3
TGTGCCAGCAGTTACTCGAGCGGGAGGGGTGGTGGGAGCTACAATGAGCAGTTCTTC
CASSYSSGRGGGSYNEQFF
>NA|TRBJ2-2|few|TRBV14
TGTGCCAGCAGCCAAGTTATCGCCGGGGAGCTGTTTTTT
CASSQVIAGELFF
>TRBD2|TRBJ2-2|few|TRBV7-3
TGTGCCAGCAGCAAATGGGGGACTAGCGGGAGTGAGGGGACCGGGGAGCTGTTTTTT
CASSKWGTSGSEGTGELFF
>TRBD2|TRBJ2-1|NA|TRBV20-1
TGCAGTGCTAGTTGGGCTAGCGGGGGATATAATGAGCAGTTCTTC
CSASWASGGYNEQFF
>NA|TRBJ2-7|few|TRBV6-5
TGTGCCAGCAGTGACCGCCCCCTTAAAGAGCAGTACTTC
CASSDRPLKEQYF
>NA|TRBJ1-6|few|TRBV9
TGTGCCAGCAGCGTAGCATCGTCCTATTCACCCCTCCACTTT
CASSVASSYSPLHF
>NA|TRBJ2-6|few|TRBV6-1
TGTGCCAGCAGTGGGGCTAAGGCTGGGGCCAACGTCCTGACTTTC
CASSGAKAGANVLTF
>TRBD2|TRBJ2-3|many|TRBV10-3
TGTGCCATCAGTGAGCATGGGAGCGGGGCAGATACGCAGTATTTT
CAISEHGSGADTQYF
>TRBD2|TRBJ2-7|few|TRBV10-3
TGTGCCATCAGTGAACGTGGACTAGACCACCCGTCGTACTTC
CAISERGLDHPSYF
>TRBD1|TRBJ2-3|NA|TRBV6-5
TGTGCCAGCAGTTACTCGTCCCCGGGACAGGGGAATTTGGATACGCAGTATTTT
CASSYSSPGQGNLDTQYF
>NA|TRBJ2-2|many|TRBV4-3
TGCGCCAGCAGCCTTGAGTTAGGGTCGGACACCGGGGAGCTGTTTTTT
CASSLELGSDTGELFF
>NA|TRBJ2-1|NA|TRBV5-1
TGCGCCAGCAGCTTGTCTCCGGCGATCTCCTACAATGAGCAGTTCTTC
CASSLSPAISYNEQFF
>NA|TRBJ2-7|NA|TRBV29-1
TGCAGCGATGAAACCTACGAGCAGTACTTC
CSDETYEQYF
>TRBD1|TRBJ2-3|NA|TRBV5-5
TGTGCCAGCACCCCGGGACAGGGCTTGAGGGAGACAGATACGCAGTATTTT
CASTPGQGLRETDTQYF
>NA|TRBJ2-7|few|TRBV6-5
TGTGCCAGCAGTTACTCCAGGGTACCAGACGAGCAGTACTTC
CASSYSRVPDEQYF
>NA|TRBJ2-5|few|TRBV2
TGTGCCAGCAGTGAATGGACGATACAAGAGACCCAGTACTTC
CASSEWTIQETQYF
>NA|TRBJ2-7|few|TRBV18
TGTGCCAGCTCCCCGAACGAACTTTACGAGCAGTACTTC
CASSPNELYEQYF
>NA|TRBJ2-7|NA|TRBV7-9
TGTGCCAGCAGCGTGCCCGGGGTCCTTGCCTACGAGCAGTACTTC
CASSVPGVLAYEQYF
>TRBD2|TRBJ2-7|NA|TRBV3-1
TGTGCCAGCAGCCAAGAATGGTCTAGCGGGAGAGGCGAGCAGTACTTC
CASSQEWSSGRGEQYF